This TCR beta chain appears in the sequencing data of a study of blood T cell repertoires in COVID-19. Germline V CDR1 and CDR2: SGHNT, YYREEE (reference sequence). V lost 0 bases, J lost 6 bases, and 7 bases lay in between. This CDR3 has 13 residues. In the original analysis: Reference gene primer amplification gave estimated nucleated cell counts. Using immunoSEQ multiplex PCR, the repertoire was profiled, and TCRdb retains in-frame clones only, with some absent. That table supplies the V and J calls and clone size; D and trimming were determined from the DNA. The repertoire holds 120,000 to 150,000 clones, with 85% as singletons.

Sequencing used peripheral blood. This clonotype originated in a woman between 40 and 50 years old with active or convalescent COVID-19. This chain joins TRBV5-4 and TRBJ1-5; D uncertain. CDR3 sequence: CASSLGFGQPQHF. The CDR3 coding sequence is TGTGCCAGCAGCTTGGGGTTCGGTCAGCCCCAGCATTTT. Using reference TRBV5-4 and TRBJ1-5 for the parts outside the CDR3, the full variable domain is ETGVTQSPTHLIKTRGQQVTLRCSSQSGHNTVSWYQQALGQGPQFIFQYYREEENGRGNFPPRFSGLQFPNYSSELNVNALELDDSALYLCASSLGFGQPQHFGDGTRLSIL.